This TCR beta chain was identified during a study of blood T cell repertoires in COVID-19. Within 2 weeks before study entry, exposed participants met a COVID-19 case. Looked up from germline, CDR1 is SGHTA and CDR2 is FQGNSA. This CDR3 contains 13 residues. Trimming removed 3 bases from V and 6 bases from J, with 9 bases in between. Only in-frame clones appear in the TCRdb table, and some are missing; sequencing was by immunoSEQ multiplex PCR. The repertoire holds approximately 150,000 clones, approximately 80% seen once, with more than 4.5% in the top ten. This sequence joins TRBV7-2 and TRBJ2-1, with D hard to call. This clonotype was sampled from a man aged 65 to 85 who had been exposed to COVID-19. Source material: PBMCs or T cells enriched from blood (not recorded which). CDR3 nucleotide sequence: TGTGCCAGCAGCTTGGCCGCGGTCAATGAGCAGTTCTTC. Translation: CASSLAAVNEQFF. Complete variable domain (other parts from reference TRBV7-2 and TRBJ2-1): GAGVSQSPSNKVTEKGKDVELRCDPISGHTALYWYRQSLGQGLEFLIYFQGNSAPDKSGLPSDRFSAERTGGSVSTLTIQRTQQEDSAVYLCASSLAAVNEQFFGPGTRLTVL.